This passage covers 5 T cell receptor beta chains from one sample sequenced in a study of early T cells in non-severe SARS-CoV-2 infection. TCRdb called the 5' RACE reads again in MiXCR, with one record for every CDR3 protein. This sample yields under 100,000 distinct CDR3 sequences, of which approximately 10% are seen a single time; approximately 5% belongs to the top ten. Sequencing was done on a sample of whole blood. The receptors originated from an adult who was a healthcare worker with PCR-confirmed SARS-CoV-2 infection or an uninfected control (not recorded which).

This clonotype came up many times. The V gene is TRBV6-2 or TRBV6-3, the J gene TRBJ2-1; either TRBD1 or TRBD2 may fit D (5 bases each). The CDR3 extends over 16 amino acids. Trimming stripped 5 bases from V and 3 bases from J, with 17 bases between. CDR1 is MNHEY, CDR2 SVGEGT, per germline. The DNA of the CDR3 is TGTGCCAGCAGTCCTACCGGGGCCTCCTTCTACAATGAGCAGTTCTTC. This sequence encodes CASSPTGASFYNEQFF.

Only a few counts were recorded for this clonotype. The chain is built from TRBV7-2 and TRBJ1-3, with D unresolved. This CDR3 comprises 17 residues. V was clipped by 4 bases and J by 0 bases, with 16 bases between them. Germline CDR1 reads SGHTA; CDR2 reads FQGNSA. The CDR3 sequence is CASSSTRALSSGNTIYF. CDR3 nucleotide sequence: TGTGCCAGCAGCTCAACGCGGGCGTTAAGCTCTGGAAACACCATATATTTT.

This clonotype appeared a few times. This chain connects TRBV28 to TRBJ2-4; D assignment may be TRBD1 or TRBD2 (7 bases each). The CDR3 loop spans 12 amino acids. Germline V gene sequence: CDR1 MDHEN, CDR2 SYDVKM. The V gene lost 7 bases and the J gene lost 8 bases, with 12 bases spanning the gap. CDR3 residues: CASTTGRDIQYF. Here the CDR3 DNA reads TGTGCCAGCACGACAGGGAGGGACATTCAGTACTTC.

The gene calls are TRBV2 and TRBJ1-5; D call uncertain. The germline gives CDR1 SNHLY, CDR2 FYNNEI. V was shortened by 6 bases and J by 2 bases, with 8 bases between the two germline ends. The CDR3 runs 13 residues. The CDR3 region has the DNA TGTGCCAGCAGCAGCTTTGGCAATCAGCCCCAGCATTTT. Its protein product is CASSSFGNQPQHF.

There are a few counts of this clonotype. This chain connects TRBV18 to TRBJ2-1; weak D call: TRBD2 (6 bases). V dropped 4 bases and J dropped 4 bases, with 14 bases sitting between them. The V gene's germline CDR1 is KGHSH and CDR2 LQKENI. The CDR3 length is 15 residues. The CDR3 nucleotides read TGTGCCAGCTCACGATCCCGGGAGATTTACAATGAGCAGTTCTTC. Translating it yields CASSRSREIYNEQFF.